Listed here are 28 T cell receptor beta chains from one sample, sequenced in a study of long-term antiretroviral therapy in people with HIV. immunoSEQ v3.0 was run at survey level. Only in-frame clones appear in the TCRdb table, and some are missing; sequencing was by immunoSEQ multiplex PCR. The data contain about 3,300 clones, approximately 90% of them seen just once; the ten biggest clones take up around 4%. The sample was unsorted PBMCs, taken 0.3 years after starting antiretroviral therapy. The receptors were gathered from a woman in her 50s with HIV.

The chain is built from TRBV19 and TRBJ1-2, with TRBD1 identical over 9 bases. This CDR3 comprises 16 residues. Looked up from germline, CDR1 is LNHDA and CDR2 is SQIVND (reference sequence). V trimming: 5 bases; J trimming: 5 bases; junction bases outside the gene matches: 12. The DNA for the CDR3 is TGTGCCAGTAGTGTGCAACAGGGGGCAGGGTGGTATGGCTACACCTTC. Translated: CASSVQQGAGWYGYTF.

The DNA of the CDR3 is TGTGCCAGCGGAAAATTAGACCGGAACACTGAAGCTTTCTTT. It codes for CASGKLDRNTEAFF. The chain recombines TRBV27 with TRBJ1-1; D is ambiguous. V lost 8 bases, J lost 1 base, and 14 bases lay in between. CDR3 size: 14 residues. Germline assignment: CDR1 MNHEY and CDR2 SMNVEV (reference sequence).

The CDR3 DNA reads as TGTGCCAGTAGTATGGGCTACACAGATACGCAGTATTTT. Translated: CASSMGYTDTQYF. The chain links TRBV19 to TRBJ2-3, with D uncertain. The germline CDR1 and CDR2 sequences are LNHDA and SQIVND (reference sequence). V lost 3 bases and J 2 bases, leaving 6 bases between the germline ends. This CDR3 has 13 amino acids.

The rearrangement joins TRBV5-1 to TRBJ2-3, with 7 bases that match TRBD1. CDR3 length: 15 residues. The V gene end was trimmed by 0 bases and the J gene end by 4 bases; junction bases not matched to a gene: 5. The germline CDR1 and CDR2 sequences are SGHRS and YFSETQ. As DNA, the CDR3 is TGCGCCAGCAGCTTGGGCAACAGGGGAGCAGATACGCAGTATTTT. Translated, it gives CASSLGNRGADTQYF.

The chain is built from TRBV5-1 and TRBJ2-5; 7 nucleotides line up with TRBD1. The CDR3 has 14 residues. Trimming at V came to 4 bases and at J to 3 bases, leaving 6 bases not matched to a gene. The germline V gene has CDR1 SGHRS and CDR2 YFSETQ. The CDR3 coding sequence is TGCGCCAGCAGCCCACTACAGGGGAAAGAGACCCAGTACTTC. Its translation is CASSPLQGKETQYF.

Points on this clone: At one boundary the junction diverges from the germline segment, which might be a read error. V usage is TRBV7-7 and J usage is TRBJ2-7; D might be TRBD1 (5 bases). The CDR3 is 15 amino acids. CDR1 and CDR2 (germline): SSHAT, FNYEAQ (reference sequence). This CDR3 is CASSFGTGETYEQYF. CDR3 coding DNA: TGTGCTAGCAGCTTTGGAACAGGAGAAACCTACGAGCAGTACTTC.

This clone occurred once. The V gene is TRBV2, the J gene TRBJ2-5, with 8 bases that match TRBD2. This CDR3 spans 18 amino acids. Germline V gene lookup returns CDR1 SNHLY and CDR2 FYNNEI. With V trimmed by 7 bases and J by 1 base, 17 bases remained unmatched. The CDR3 sequence: CASIRGGSSGTTQETQYF. The CDR3 DNA reads as TGTGCCAGCATTCGGGGGGGGTCTAGCGGAACCACCCAAGAGACCCAGTACTTC.

This clone was seen more than once but under ten times. V and J are TRBV9 and TRBJ2-2, with 7 bases aligning to TRBD1. The V segment lost 3 bases and the J segment 2 bases; nucleotides outside the gene matches: 13. CDR3 size: 18 residues. Germline CDR1 and CDR2: SGDLS and YYNGEE. The CDR3 loop reads CASSARRTGVYNTGELFF. The CDR3 region has the DNA TGTGCCAGCAGCGCGCGTCGTACAGGGGTGTATAACACCGGGGAGCTGTTTTTT. The whole variable domain, filled in from reference TRBV9 and TRBJ2-2, reads DSGVTQTPKHLITATGQRVTLRCSPRSGDLSVYWYQQSLDQGLQFLIQYYNGEERAKGNILERFSAQQFPDLHSELNLSSLELGDSALYFCASSARRTGVYNTGELFFGEGSRLTVL.

The V call is TRBV6-5, the J call TRBJ1-2, with 8 bases that match TRBD1. V lost 8 bases and J lost 11; bases outside the gene matches: 13. This CDR3 has 13 amino acids. Germline assignment: CDR1 MNHEY and CDR2 SVGAGI. As DNA, the CDR3 is TGTGCCAGCCAGGGGGCCTCTACTATGGGGTACACCTTC. Its protein product is CASQGASTMGYTF.

V gene TRBV29-1 combines with J gene TRBJ1-2, with 10 positions matching TRBD1. The length of the CDR3 is 15 residues. Germline V gene lookup returns CDR1 SQVTM and CDR2 ANQGSEA. Trimming at V came to 6 bases and at J to 5 bases, leaving 12 bases not matched to a gene. The CDR3 region is CSVDDRGLILYGYTF. The DNA of the CDR3 is TGCAGCGTGGACGACAGGGGGCTAATCTTATATGGCTACACCTTC.

This chain links TRBV10-1 with TRBJ2-7; 9 nucleotides agree with TRBD1. The CDR3 consists of 15 residues. V shed 2 bases and J 4 bases; nucleotides not matched to a gene: 6. CDR1 and CDR2 from the germline V gene are WNHNN and SYGVQD (reference sequence). CDR3 in amino acids: CASSELGTGRYEQYF. CDR3 nucleotides: TGCGCCAGCAGTGAGCTCGGGACAGGGAGGTACGAGCAGTACTTC.

The chain recombines TRBV5-8 with TRBJ1-5; D not certain. Trimming removed 1 base from V and 9 bases from J, with 8 bases in between. CDR1 is SGHTS and CDR2 is YDEGEE in the germline V gene. The CDR3 sequence is 12 residues long. The CDR3 sequence is CASSLTVGPQHF. CDR3 nucleotide sequence: TGTGCCAGCAGCTTGACGGTAGGGCCCCAGCATTTT.

DNA for the CDR3: TGTGCCAGCAGCTTCAGGAGCGGGGTGGCCTACAATGAGCAGTTCTTC. As protein: CASSFRSGVAYNEQFF. The rearrangement links TRBV13 to TRBJ2-1, with TRBD2 identical over 7 bases. Germline V gene data show CDR1 as PRHDT and CDR2 as FYEKMQ (reference sequence). The V segment lost 3 bases and the J segment 2 bases; nucleotides outside the gene matches: 7. The CDR3 consists of 16 residues.

This rearrangement joins TRBV7-2 to TRBJ1-1, with D tentatively TRBD1 (6 bases). V was shortened by 2 bases and J by 0 bases, with 10 bases between the two germline ends. The CDR3 has 15 amino acids. Germline V lookup: CDR1 SGHTA, CDR2 FQGNSA. In DNA form, the CDR3 reads TGTGCCAGCAGCTTAAACGGGGGCGTGAACACTGAAGCTTTCTTT. Protein sequence: CASSLNGGVNTEAFF.

This chain uses TRBV6-1 with TRBJ2-3; TRBD1 matches 11 bases. Germline-derived CDR1 and CDR2 are MNHNS and SASEGT. After removal of 1 base from V and 12 bases from J, the junction contained 12 bases not matched to a gene. CDR3 length: 16 amino acids. The CDR3 reads CASSEGIAGQGASQYF. The DNA of the CDR3 is TGTGCCAGCAGTGAAGGTATCGCCGGACAGGGGGCCTCCCAGTATTTT.

The chain uses TRBV18 and TRBJ1-1; TRBD1 might be the D (5 bases). Germline CDR1 and CDR2: KGHSH and LQKENI. Trimming removed 2 bases from V and 3 bases from J, with 7 bases in between. This CDR3 has 13 amino acids. The CDR3 loop reads CASSPGGDTEAFF. The DNA for the CDR3 is TGTGCCAGCTCACCAGGAGGGGACACTGAAGCTTTCTTT.

The chain joins TRBV30 to TRBJ2-2; TRBD1 is a possible D gene (6 bases). Looked up from germline, CDR1 is GTSNPN and CDR2 is SVGIG (reference sequence). The CDR3 is made up of 13 amino acids. V lost 0 bases and J 8 bases, leaving 10 bases between the germline ends. This chain's CDR3 is CAWSVLDRGELFF. The CDR3, as DNA: TGTGCCTGGAGTGTACTCGACAGGGGGGAGCTGTTTTTT. Drawing the rest from reference TRBV30 and TRBJ2-2, the complete variable domain is SQTIHQWPATLVQPVGSPLSLECTVEGTSNPNLYWYRQAAGRGLQLLFYSVGIGQISSEVPQNLSASRPQDRQFILSSKKLLLSDSGFYLCAWSVLDRGELFFGEGSRLTVL.

The chain joins TRBV5-4 to TRBJ2-7, with D perhaps matching TRBD1 (6 bases). The CDR3 runs 13 residues. Looked up from germline, CDR1 is SGHNT and CDR2 is YYREEE (reference sequence). With 3 bases removed from V and 1 base from J, the gap between germline ends came to 8 bases. The CDR3 bases are TGTGCCAGCAGCTCGGACAGATCCTACGAGCAGTACTTC. It is translated as CASSSDRSYEQYF. Supplemented by reference TRBV5-4 and TRBJ2-7, the full variable domain reads ETGVTQSPTHLIKTRGQQVTLRCSSQSGHNTVSWYQQALGQGPQFIFQYYREEENGRGNFPPRFSGLQFPNYSSELNVNALELDDSALYLCASSSDRSYEQYFGPGTRLTVT.

The chain couples TRBV4-1 to TRBJ2-7; perhaps TRBD1 as D (6 bases). This CDR3 has 14 residues. Trimming cost V 1 base and J 6 bases, with 13 bases left between them. Germline CDR1 MGHRA, CDR2 YSYEKL. CDR3 DNA: TGCGCCAGCAGCCAAGGGGGGACACCTTTCGAGCAGTACTTC. Translated: CASSQGGTPFEQYF.

The rearrangement links TRBV5-1 to TRBJ2-3, with D perhaps matching TRBD1 or TRBD2 (5 bases each). The CDR3 runs to 14 residues. The germline CDR1 and CDR2 sequences are SGHRS and YFSETQ. Deletions cut 2 bases from V and 0 bases from J, with 7 bases between. The CDR3 nucleotides are TGCGCCAGCAGCTTTGGGGACAGCACAGATACGCAGTATTTT. This sequence encodes CASSFGDSTDTQYF.

The V gene is TRBV5-1, the J gene TRBJ2-6; D unresolved. CDR3 length equals 14 residues. Germline CDR1 is SGHRS and CDR2 is YFSETQ. V was clipped by 1 base and J by 2 bases, with 4 bases between them. As DNA, the CDR3 is TGCGCCAGCAGCTTGTTCCCTGGGGCCAACGTCCTGACTTTC. It is translated as CASSLFPGANVLTF.

CDR3 in amino acids: CASTELGPLAKNIQYF. The DNA of the CDR3 is TGTGCCAGTACCGAGCTAGGCCCATTAGCCAAAAACATTCAGTACTTC. This chain links TRBV19 with TRBJ2-4; D not certain. Germline loops: CDR1 LNHDA, CDR2 SQIVND (reference sequence). Between the trimmed V and J ends, which lost 7 bases and 0 bases, there was a span of 16 bases. This CDR3 contains 16 residues.

V gene TRBV12-5 combines with J gene TRBJ1-1; D is unresolved. Trimming left V 6 bases short and J 4 bases short, with 6 bases between. The CDR3 is 11 amino acids. Germline V gene sequence: CDR1 LGHNT, CDR2 FRNRAP. The CDR3 nucleotides read TGTGCTAGTGGCGAGGGCACTGAAGCTTTCTTT. Its protein product is CASGEGTEAFF.

V and J are TRBV7-2 and TRBJ2-1; unclear D gene. This CDR3 spans 14 amino acids. The V gene lost 1 base and the J gene lost 3 bases, with 7 bases spanning the gap. Per the germline V gene, CDR1 is SGHTA and CDR2 is FQGNSA. The CDR3 is CASSLDYFYNEQFF. In nucleotides, the CDR3 is TGTGCCAGCAGCTTAGACTACTTCTACAATGAGCAGTTCTTC.

This clone was seen a handful of times. The chain carries TRBV5-4 and TRBJ2-2; D not certain. Germline V gene sequence: CDR1 SGHNT, CDR2 YYREEE (reference sequence). The V and J ends lost 0 bases and 3 bases respectively, with 6 bases between them. This CDR3 is 14 amino acids long. The CDR3 spells CASSLATHTGELFF. CDR3 bases: TGTGCCAGCAGCTTGGCTACACACACCGGGGAGCTGTTTTTT.

The chain carries TRBV2 and TRBJ2-3, with TRBD1 matching over 9 bases. In germline, CDR1 is SNHLY, CDR2 FYNNEI. CDR3 length: 16 residues. V gave up 6 bases and J gave up 3 bases; unmatched junction bases: 10. The CDR3 DNA reads TGTGCCAGCAGGGCCCAAACAGGGGGCACGACAGATACGCAGTATTTT. Amino acids: CASRAQTGGTTDTQYF.

The chain is built from TRBV27 and TRBJ1-2; D gene unclear. The CDR3 contains 14 residues. Germline CDR1 is MNHEY and CDR2 is SMNVEV (reference sequence). V shed 0 bases and J shed 6 bases, with 11 bases lying between them. This CDR3 is CASSLSVAPDGYTF. The CDR3 region has the DNA TGTGCCAGCAGTTTATCGGTTGCCCCCGATGGCTACACCTTC.

The chain uses TRBV7-9 and TRBJ1-1, with unresolved D. Between the trimmed V and J ends, which lost 5 bases and 6 bases, there was a span of 13 bases. CDR3 length: 13 residues. From germline, CDR1 is SEHNR and CDR2 FQNEAQ (reference sequence). CDR3 in DNA: TGTGCCAGCAGCCCGGCGGGGAGCGCTGAAGCTTTCTTT. Protein: CASSPAGSAEAFF.